This passage covers 19 T cell receptor beta chains from one sample sequenced in a study of blood T cell repertoires in COVID-19. Profiled with immunoSEQ multiplex PCR; TCRdb holds only in-frame clones, not every one. The table records fewer than 250,000 clones, 65% to 90% of them present only once. Sequenced: peripheral blood. All receptors derive from a woman aged 70-85 years with acute or convalescent COVID-19.

This chain connects TRBV5-4 to TRBJ2-7, with TRBD1 matching 8 bases. Germline V gene data show CDR1 as SGHNT and CDR2 as YYREEE (reference sequence). The CDR3 spans 15 residues. Germline trimming cut 0 bases from V and 0 bases from J; bases unmatched to any gene: 2. CDR3 in amino acids: CASSLEGQVSYEQYF. The CDR3 coding sequence is TGTGCCAGCAGCTTGGAGGGACAGGTCTCCTACGAGCAGTACTTC.

This clone was detected once. The chain recombines TRBV4-3 with TRBJ1-5; TRBD1 might be the D (6 bases). The V gene's germline CDR1 is LGHNA and CDR2 YSLEER. The V gene lost 4 bases and the J gene lost 9 bases, with 13 bases spanning the gap. The CDR3 spans 13 residues. The CDR3 spells CASSPGHGGPQHF. CDR3 bases: TGCGCCAGCAGCCCGGGACACGGCGGGCCCCAGCATTTT.

The chain combines TRBV7-9 with TRBJ1-6; weak D call: TRBD1 (6 bases). Germline CDR1 and CDR2: SEHNR and FQNEAQ (reference sequence). CDR3 length: 15 residues. The germline V and J ends were trimmed by 5 bases and 9 bases, with 17 bases remaining between them. The CDR3 region is CASSPRDRDTSPLHF. The DNA of the CDR3 is TGTGCCAGCAGCCCCAGAGATCGGGACACTTCACCCCTCCACTTT.

The chain links TRBV6-1 to TRBJ2-5; D is possibly TRBD2 (6 bases). V shed 0 bases and J shed 4 bases, with 6 bases lying between them. The germline V gene has CDR1 MNHNS and CDR2 SASEGT. The CDR3 runs 13 residues. The CDR3 protein is CASSEAGGETQYF. The CDR3 DNA follows: TGTGCCAGCAGTGAAGCGGGGGGAGAGACCCAGTACTTC.

This chain links TRBV6-6 with TRBJ1-1, with TRBD1 matching 7 bases. The CDR3 has 15 amino acids. J gave up 3 bases and V 2 bases, and 6 bases lay outside the gene matches. Germline lookup yields CDR1 MNHNY and CDR2 SVGAGI (reference sequence). The CDR3 bases are TGTGCCAGCAGTTACCCTTTCACAGGGGACACTGAAGCTTTCTTT. Translated: CASSYPFTGDTEAFF.

Here the CDR3 reads CASSLEPGQGKNQPQHF. The CDR3 DNA reads as TGTGCCAGCAGCTTAGAACCGGGACAAGGGAAAAATCAGCCCCAGCATTTT. The V and J genes are TRBV7-9 and TRBJ1-5, with D tentatively TRBD1 (6 bases). Germline CDR1 reads SEHNR; CDR2 reads FQNEAQ (reference sequence). This CDR3 contains 17 residues. Deletions cut 1 base from V and 4 bases from J, with 17 bases between.

Worth noting for this clone: The same CDR3 arises from other DNA sequences in this sample as well. This CDR3 reads CASSLGATVNTEAFF. The CDR3 nucleotides read TGCGCCAGCAGCTTGGGGGCTACCGTGAACACTGAAGCTTTCTTT. The chain carries TRBV5-1 and TRBJ1-1; D ambiguous. With 0 bases removed from V and 0 bases from J, the gap between germline ends came to 9 bases. The CDR3 extends over 15 amino acids. CDR1 SGHRS and CDR2 YFSETQ come from the germline V gene. Variable domain in full (rest from reference TRBV5-1 and TRBJ1-1): KAGVTQTPRYLIKTRGQQVTLSCSPISGHRSVSWYQQTPGQGLQFLFEYFSETQRNKGNFPGRFSGRQFSNSRSEMNVSTLELGDSALYLCASSLGATVNTEAFFGQGTRLTVV.

The chain couples TRBV4-3 to TRBJ2-1, with 9 bases identical to TRBD2. The length of the CDR3 is 17 residues. After removal of 0 bases from V and 0 bases from J, the junction contained 3 bases not matched to a gene. Germline V gives CDR1 LGHNA, CDR2 YSLEER. In DNA, the CDR3 is TGCGCCAGCAGCCAAGATCCTAGCGGGGCCTCCTACAATGAGCAGTTCTTC. As protein: CASSQDPSGASYNEQFF.

The rearrangement uses TRBV11-3 and TRBJ2-1, with D perhaps TRBD2 (5 bases). Germline V lookup: CDR1 SGHNT, CDR2 YENEEA. Trimming stripped 0 bases from V and 6 bases from J, with 12 bases between. The CDR3 contains 15 residues. Here the CDR3 reads CASSLDGLAANEQFF. CDR3 nucleotide sequence: TGTGCCAGCAGCTTAGACGGCCTAGCCGCCAATGAGCAGTTCTTC.

This clone was seen only a few times. The V call is TRBV5-1, the J call TRBJ2-4; 7 positions agree with TRBD1. J gave up 0 bases and V 4 bases, and 7 bases lay outside the gene matches. The germline CDR1 and CDR2 sequences are SGHRS and YFSETQ. This CDR3 comprises 16 residues. CDR3 bases: TGCGCCAGCAGCGCCGGACAGGCACTAGCCAAAAACATTCAGTACTTC. Protein: CASSAGQALAKNIQYF.

This chain connects TRBV6-2 or TRBV6-3 to TRBJ1-5, with TRBD1 identical over 7 bases. There are 15 residues in the CDR3. Germline lookup yields CDR1 MNHEY and CDR2 SVGEGT. Trimming cost V 4 bases and J 3 bases; bases outside gene matches: 6. The CDR3 sequence is CASSFLGTVNQPQHF. For the CDR3, the DNA is TGTGCCAGCAGTTTCCTAGGGACAGTCAATCAGCCCCAGCATTTT.

The chain links TRBV4-3 to TRBJ1-6, with D perhaps TRBD1 (5 bases). Germline CDR1 and CDR2: LGHNA and YSLEER. V was shortened by 4 bases and J by 8 bases, with 15 bases between the two germline ends. This CDR3 has 15 residues. The CDR3 nucleotides read TGCGCCAGCAGCCCGGATACGGGGGGGGATTCACCCCTCCACTTT. Translated, it gives CASSPDTGGDSPLHF.

The J gene is TRBJ1-2, the V gene TRBV28; 7 nucleotides agree with TRBD1. CDR1 is MDHEN, CDR2 SYDVKM, per germline. This CDR3 has 13 amino acids. Germline trimming cut 5 bases from V and 5 bases from J; bases unmatched to any gene: 5. The chain's CDR3 is CASSRGTVYGYTF. The DNA for the CDR3 is TGTGCCAGCAGTCGCGGGACAGTTTATGGCTACACCTTC.

The rearrangement joins TRBV30 to TRBJ1-2, with D tentatively TRBD1 (5 bases). The CDR3 spans 14 residues. With 0 bases removed from V and 4 bases from J, the gap between germline ends came to 12 bases. CDR1 is GTSNPN and CDR2 is SVGIG in the germline V gene (reference sequence). This CDR3 reads CAWSVQGASYGYTF. CDR3 coding DNA: TGTGCCTGGAGTGTACAAGGGGCCAGCTATGGCTACACCTTC.

The rearrangement joins TRBV6-5 to TRBJ1-1, with 11 bases matching TRBD1. This CDR3 has 15 amino acids. V lost 5 bases and J lost 2; bases outside the gene matches: 4. Germline CDR1 reads MNHEY; CDR2 reads SVGAGI. The CDR3 sequence is CASSPGTGGNTEAFF. CDR3 coding DNA: TGTGCCAGCAGTCCCGGGACAGGGGGAAACACTGAAGCTTTCTTT.

This clone was seen once. This chain joins TRBV6-4 and TRBJ1-2; 7 bases line up with TRBD1. V trimming: 4 bases; J trimming: 1 base; junction bases outside the gene matches: 9. This CDR3 spans 16 amino acids. The germline gives CDR1 MRHNA, CDR2 SNTAGT. CDR3 loop: CASSATGGGLNYGYTF. The CDR3 nucleotides read TGTGCCAGCAGTGCCACAGGAGGGGGCCTTAACTATGGCTACACCTTC.

As DNA, the CDR3 is TGTGCCCAATGGAGGGTGCGTGGCTACACCTTC. Translation gives CAQWRVRGYTF. V is TRBV2 and J is TRBJ1-2, with D unresolved. The V and J ends lost 11 bases and 7 bases respectively, with 14 bases between them. The CDR3 totals 11 residues. Germline CDR1 reads SNHLY; CDR2 reads FYNNEI.

The CDR3 protein is CASSFLGSNTEAFF. For the CDR3, the DNA is TGTGCCAGCAGTTTCCTGGGCAGTAACACTGAAGCTTTCTTT. This chain connects TRBV6-2 or TRBV6-3 to TRBJ1-1; D is ambiguous. The germline V gene has CDR1 MNHEY and CDR2 SVGEGT. The CDR3 is 14 residues long. Deletions cut 4 bases from V and 2 bases from J, with 11 bases between.

The chain couples TRBV29-1 to TRBJ1-1, with D unresolved. The ends were cut back, 7 bases at V and 4 bases at J, with 13 bases in the middle. The CDR3 is 12 amino acids. Germline V gives CDR1 SQVTM, CDR2 ANQGSEA. For the CDR3, the DNA is TGCAGCGCTGCAAGAGGATTCACTGAAGCTTTCTTT. Its translation is CSAARGFTEAFF. The entire variable domain, with the rest obtained from reference TRBV29-1 and TRBJ1-1, is as follows: SAVISQKPSRDICQRGTSLTIQCQVDSQVTMMFWYRQQPGQSLTLIATANQGSEATYESGFVIDKFPISRPNLTFSTLTVSNMSPEDSSIYLCSAARGFTEAFFGQGTRLTVV.